These 13 T cell receptor beta chains were sequenced from one sample in a study of Graves' ophthalmopathy and Graves' hyperthyroidism. CDR3 regions of TCR beta were amplified from RNA transcripts. The authors performed first-round RT-PCR with HTBI primers and then a second-round multiplex PCR. MiXCR was run by TCRdb on the multiplex PCR reads, yielding one entry per CDR3 protein. Of approximately 700,000 distinct CDR3 sequences in the sample, about two fifths were seen once. The material sequenced was peripheral blood. These receptors came from an adult man with Graves' ophthalmopathy.

As regards this clonotype: Mismatch with germline at one junction end may stem from a read error. The V and J genes are TRBV5-1 and TRBJ1-2, with 7 bases that match TRBD1. Germline-derived CDR1 and CDR2 are SGHRS and YFSETQ. The CDR3 loop spans 11 amino acids. CDR3 nucleotides: TGTGCCAGCAGGCCAGGGGGTGGCTACACCTTC. It codes for CASRPGGGYTF.

CDR3 sequence (DNA): TGTGCCAGCAGCTTGACTAGCGGGAGAGGGGAGCTGTTTTTT. Protein: CASSLTSGRGELFF. The V gene is TRBV11-2, the J gene TRBJ2-2, with 12 bases aligning to TRBD2. The CDR3 runs 14 residues. Germline V lookup: CDR1 SGHAT, CDR2 FQNNGV. V lost 3 bases and J lost 8; bases outside the gene matches: 1.

This chain links TRBV4-1 with TRBJ1-6; D not certain. Germline V lookup: CDR1 MGHRA, CDR2 YSYEKL. This CDR3 comprises 14 residues. V was trimmed by 0 bases and J by 6 bases, leaving 6 bases between them. CDR3: CASSQDLPNSPLHF. In nucleotides, the CDR3 is TGCGCCAGCAGCCAAGATCTACCTAATTCACCCCTCCACTTT.

The chain is built from TRBV9 and TRBJ1-6, with D possibly TRBD1 on 5 matching bases. Germline lookup yields CDR1 SGDLS and CDR2 YYNGEE. V shed 4 bases and J shed 14 bases, with 19 bases lying between them. The CDR3 spans 14 residues. The CDR3 sequence: CASSQEGGAPTLHF. In DNA form, the CDR3 reads TGTGCCAGCAGCCAAGAAGGAGGGGCGCCCACCCTCCACTTT.

This clonotype was counted ten times or more. This sequence joins TRBV19 and TRBJ1-5, with TRBD1 matching 8 bases. The CDR3 totals 14 residues. Germline lookup yields CDR1 LNHDA and CDR2 SQIVND (reference sequence). With V trimmed by 3 bases and J by 2 bases, 0 bases remained unmatched. CDR3: CASSMDRGNQPQHF. CDR3 sequence (DNA): TGTGCCAGTAGTATGGACAGGGGCAATCAGCCCCAGCATTTT.

This clonotype was seen a handful of times. The rearrangement joins TRBV12-3 or TRBV12-4 to TRBJ2-7, with 11 nucleotides matching TRBD2. The CDR3 totals 16 residues. Trimming took 5 bases from V and 2 from J; bases not matched to a gene: 8. The CDR3 DNA is TGTGCCAGCAGTAAGGGACTAGCGGAACCGGCCTACGAGCAGTACTTC. Encoded protein: CASSKGLAEPAYEQYF.

For this clonotype: One end of the junction does not line up with germline, which may come from a read error. The chain carries TRBV7-9 and TRBJ2-5, with unresolved D. The CDR3 runs to 12 residues. The germline gives CDR1 SEHNR, CDR2 FQNEAQ (reference sequence). The CDR3 region is CASSPDHETQYF. In DNA, the CDR3 is TGTGCCAGCAGCCCGGACCATGAGACCCAGTACTTC.

This clonotype was picked up a small number of times. The CDR3 reads CASSSHSGGGTDTQYF. The CDR3 region has the DNA TGTGCCAGCAGCTCCCATAGCGGGGGGGGCACAGATACGCAGTATTTT. This chain connects TRBV7-3 to TRBJ2-3; 11 bases agree with TRBD2. With 4 bases clipped from V and 1 base from J, the junction kept 4 bases outside the gene matches. CDR1 and CDR2 (germline): SGHTA, FQGTGA. There are 16 residues in the CDR3.

This clonotype was recorded many times. The chain recombines TRBV2 with TRBJ2-7; 10 nucleotides line up with TRBD2. CDR1 is SNHLY and CDR2 is FYNNEI in the germline V gene. The J segment lost 1 base and the V segment lost 5 bases, leaving 5 bases of the junction unmatched. The CDR3 consists of 15 residues. CDR3 DNA sequence: TGTGCCAGCAGTCCCAGTAGCGGGGGGTCCTACGAGCAGTACTTC. The encoded protein is CASSPSSGGSYEQYF.

The chain links TRBV7-8 to TRBJ2-7; 10 positions match TRBD2. The CDR3 covers 15 residues. Trimming cost V 5 bases and J 7 bases; bases outside gene matches: 11. Germline V gene lookup returns CDR1 SGHVS and CDR2 FQNEAQ. CDR3 loop: CASSLRASGSGEQYF. The DNA for the CDR3 is TGTGCCAGCAGCCTTAGGGCTAGCGGGAGCGGTGAGCAGTACTTC.

The CDR3 spells CASSPTSRGEYEQYF. As DNA, the CDR3 is TGTGCCAGTAGCCCCACTAGCCGGGGAGAATACGAGCAGTACTTC. This rearrangement joins TRBV19 to TRBJ2-7; TRBD2 is a possible D gene (6 bases). The CDR3 totals 15 residues. From germline, CDR1 is LNHDA and CDR2 SQIVND (reference sequence). Trimming shortened V by 6 bases and J by 4 bases, and 19 bases separated the two germline ends.

The chain carries TRBV20-1 and TRBJ2-5; D might be TRBD2 (6 bases). Germline V CDR1 and CDR2: DFQATT, SNEGSKA (reference sequence). CDR3 length: 11 amino acids. V was shortened by 0 bases and J by 11 bases, with 10 bases between the two germline ends. CDR3 in amino acids: CSAREGGNQYF. The CDR3 coding sequence is TGCAGTGCTAGAGAAGGAGGGAATCAGTACTTC.

This clonotype was seen at least ten times. The CDR3 is CASSSTTGRANTEAFF. CDR3 nucleotides: TGTGCCAGTAGTTCCACGACAGGGAGGGCGAACACTGAAGCTTTCTTT. The chain employs TRBV19 and TRBJ1-1; the match to TRBD1 covers 7 bases. The J segment lost 1 base and the V segment lost 5 bases, leaving 10 bases of the junction unmatched. Per germline, CDR1 LNHDA and CDR2 SQIVND (reference sequence). This CDR3 region has 16 residues.